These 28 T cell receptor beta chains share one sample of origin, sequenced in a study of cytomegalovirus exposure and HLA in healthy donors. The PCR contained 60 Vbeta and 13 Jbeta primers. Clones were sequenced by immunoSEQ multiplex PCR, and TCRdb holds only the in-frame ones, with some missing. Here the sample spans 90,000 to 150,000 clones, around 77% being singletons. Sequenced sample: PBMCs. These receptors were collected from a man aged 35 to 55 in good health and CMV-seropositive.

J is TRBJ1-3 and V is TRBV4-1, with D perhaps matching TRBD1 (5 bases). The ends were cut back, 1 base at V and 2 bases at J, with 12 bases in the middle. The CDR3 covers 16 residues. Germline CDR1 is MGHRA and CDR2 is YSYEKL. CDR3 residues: CASSQVVLGPGNTIYF. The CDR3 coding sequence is TGCGCCAGCAGCCAAGTTGTCTTGGGGCCTGGAAACACCATATATTTT.

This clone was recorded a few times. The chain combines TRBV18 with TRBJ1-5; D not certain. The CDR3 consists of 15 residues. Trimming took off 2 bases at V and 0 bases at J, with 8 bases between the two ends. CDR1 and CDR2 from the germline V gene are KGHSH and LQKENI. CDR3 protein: CASSPSGNSNQPQHF. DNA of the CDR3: TGTGCCAGCTCACCATCAGGAAATAGCAATCAGCCCCAGCATTTT.

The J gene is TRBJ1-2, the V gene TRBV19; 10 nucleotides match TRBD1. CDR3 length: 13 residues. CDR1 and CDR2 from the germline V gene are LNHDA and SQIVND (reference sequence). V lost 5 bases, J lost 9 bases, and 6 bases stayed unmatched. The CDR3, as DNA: TGTGCCAGTAGTGAAGGGACAGGGGCCCGCTACACCTTC. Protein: CASSEGTGARYTF.

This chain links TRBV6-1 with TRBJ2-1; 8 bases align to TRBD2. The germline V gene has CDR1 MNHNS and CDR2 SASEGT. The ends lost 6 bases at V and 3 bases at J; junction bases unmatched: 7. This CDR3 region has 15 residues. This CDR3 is CASRPSGGYYNEQFF. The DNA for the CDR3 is TGTGCCAGCAGACCGAGCGGGGGCTACTACAATGAGCAGTTCTTC.

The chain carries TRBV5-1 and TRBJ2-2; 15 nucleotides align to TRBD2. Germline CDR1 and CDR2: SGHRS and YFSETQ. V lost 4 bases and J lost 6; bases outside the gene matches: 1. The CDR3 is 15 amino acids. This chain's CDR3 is CASSGLAGGPGELFF. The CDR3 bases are TGCGCCAGCAGCGGACTAGCGGGGGGGCCCGGGGAGCTGTTTTTT.

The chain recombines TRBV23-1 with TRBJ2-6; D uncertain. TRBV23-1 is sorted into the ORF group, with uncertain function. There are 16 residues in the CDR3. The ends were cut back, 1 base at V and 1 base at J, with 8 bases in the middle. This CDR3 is CASSQFRGSGANVLTF. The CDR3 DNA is TGCGCCAGCAGTCAATTTCGCGGATCTGGGGCCAACGTCCTGACTTTC.

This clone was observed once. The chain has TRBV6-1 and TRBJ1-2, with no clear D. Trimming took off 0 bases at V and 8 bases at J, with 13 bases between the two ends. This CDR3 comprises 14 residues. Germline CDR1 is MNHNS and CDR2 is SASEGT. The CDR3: CASSEAEPISGYTF. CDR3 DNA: TGTGCCAGCAGTGAAGCTGAGCCAATATCGGGCTACACCTTC.

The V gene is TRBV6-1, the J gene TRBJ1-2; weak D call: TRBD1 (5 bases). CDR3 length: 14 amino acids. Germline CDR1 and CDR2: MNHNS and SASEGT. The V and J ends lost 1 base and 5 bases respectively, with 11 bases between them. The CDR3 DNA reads TGTGCCAGCAGTGAAGGGGCAGGGCCGTATGGCTACACCTTC. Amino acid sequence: CASSEGAGPYGYTF.

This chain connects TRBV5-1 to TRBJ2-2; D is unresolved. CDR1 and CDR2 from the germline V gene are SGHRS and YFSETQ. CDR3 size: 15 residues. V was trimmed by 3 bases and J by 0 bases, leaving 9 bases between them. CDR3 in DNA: TGCGCCAGCAGCTCCTCATCAGCGAACACCGGGGAGCTGTTTTTT. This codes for CASSSSSANTGELFF.

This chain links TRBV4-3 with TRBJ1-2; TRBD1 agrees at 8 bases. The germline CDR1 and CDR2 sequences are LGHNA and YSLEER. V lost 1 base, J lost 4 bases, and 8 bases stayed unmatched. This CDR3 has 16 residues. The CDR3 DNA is TGCGCCAGCAGCCAAGCCCAGGGACAGGCGATCTATGGCTACACCTTC. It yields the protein CASSQAQGQAIYGYTF.

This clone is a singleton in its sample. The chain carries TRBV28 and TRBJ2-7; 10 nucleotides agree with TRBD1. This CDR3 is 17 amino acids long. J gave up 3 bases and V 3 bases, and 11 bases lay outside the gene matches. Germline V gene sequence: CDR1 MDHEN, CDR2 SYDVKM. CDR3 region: CASSFSTGTGEYYEQYF. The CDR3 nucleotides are TGTGCCAGCAGTTTTTCCACCGGGACAGGGGAATACTACGAGCAGTACTTC.

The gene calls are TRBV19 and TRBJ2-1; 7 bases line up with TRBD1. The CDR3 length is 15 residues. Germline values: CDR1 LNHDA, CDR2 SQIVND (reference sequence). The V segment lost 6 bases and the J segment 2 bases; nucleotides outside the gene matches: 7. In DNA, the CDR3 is TGTGCCAGTAGACCGGGACAGAGACCCTACAATGAGCAGTTCTTC. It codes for CASRPGQRPYNEQFF. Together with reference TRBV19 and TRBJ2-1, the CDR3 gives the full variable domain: DGGITQSPKYLFRKEGQNVTLSCEQNLNHDAMYWYRQDPGQGLRLIYYSQIVNDFQKGDIAEGYSVSREKKESFPLTVTSAQKNPTAFYLCASRPGQRPYNEQFFGPGTRLTVL.

Written as DNA, the CDR3 is TGCAGCGTTGAAGACCGTAGCGGGGGGGTTCTGTACGAGCAGTACTTC. It codes for CSVEDRSGGVLYEQYF. The chain recombines TRBV29-1 with TRBJ2-7; TRBD2 aligns across 11 bases. The CDR3 runs 16 residues. Germline lookup yields CDR1 SQVTM and CDR2 ANQGSEA. Trimming at V came to 0 bases and at J to 4 bases, leaving 8 bases not matched to a gene.

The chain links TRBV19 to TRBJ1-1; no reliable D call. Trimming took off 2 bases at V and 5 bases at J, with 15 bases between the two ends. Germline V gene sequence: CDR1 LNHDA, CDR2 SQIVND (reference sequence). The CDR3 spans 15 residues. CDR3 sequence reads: CASSISTMGRTEAFF. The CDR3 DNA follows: TGTGCCAGTAGTATATCGACAATGGGGAGGACTGAAGCTTTCTTT. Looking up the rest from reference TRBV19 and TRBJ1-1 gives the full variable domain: DGGITQSPKYLFRKEGQNVTLSCEQNLNHDAMYWYRQDPGQGLRLIYYSQIVNDFQKGDIAEGYSVSREKKESFPLTVTSAQKNPTAFYLCASSISTMGRTEAFFGQGTRLTVV.

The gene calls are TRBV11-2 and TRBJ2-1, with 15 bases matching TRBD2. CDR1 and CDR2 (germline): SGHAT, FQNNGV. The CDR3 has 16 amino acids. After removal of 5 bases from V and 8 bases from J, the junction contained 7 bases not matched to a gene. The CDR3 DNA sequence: TGTGCCAGCAGCACAGGGACTAGCGGGGGGTCGGATGAGCAGTTCTTC. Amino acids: CASSTGTSGGSDEQFF.

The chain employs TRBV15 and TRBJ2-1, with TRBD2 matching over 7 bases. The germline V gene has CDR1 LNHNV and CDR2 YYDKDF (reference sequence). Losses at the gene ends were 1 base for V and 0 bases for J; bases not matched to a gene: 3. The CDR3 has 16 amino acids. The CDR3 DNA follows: TGTGCCACCAGCAGAGTCAGGACTAGCTCCTACAATGAGCAGTTCTTC. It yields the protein CATSRVRTSSYNEQFF. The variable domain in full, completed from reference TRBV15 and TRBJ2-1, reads DAMVIQNPRYQVTQFGKPVTLSCSQTLNHNVMYWYQQKSSQAPKLLFHYYDKDFNNEADTPDNFQSRRPNTSFCFLDIRSPGLGDTAMYLCATSRVRTSSYNEQFFGPGTRLTVL.

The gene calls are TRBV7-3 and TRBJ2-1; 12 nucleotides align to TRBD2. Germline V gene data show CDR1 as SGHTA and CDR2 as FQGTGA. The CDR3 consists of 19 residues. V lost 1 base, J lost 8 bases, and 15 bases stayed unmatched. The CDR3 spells CASSLRALASGGVGYEQFF. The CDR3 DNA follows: TGTGCCAGCAGCTTAAGGGCCCTGGCTAGCGGGGGGGTTGGCTATGAGCAGTTCTTC.

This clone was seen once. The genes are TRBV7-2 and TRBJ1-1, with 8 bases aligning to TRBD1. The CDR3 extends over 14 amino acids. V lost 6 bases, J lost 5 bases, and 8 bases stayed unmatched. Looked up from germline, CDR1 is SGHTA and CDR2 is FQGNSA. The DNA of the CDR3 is TGTGCCAGCAGGCCCGACAGGGGAGGGACTGAAGCTTTCTTT. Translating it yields CASRPDRGGTEAFF.

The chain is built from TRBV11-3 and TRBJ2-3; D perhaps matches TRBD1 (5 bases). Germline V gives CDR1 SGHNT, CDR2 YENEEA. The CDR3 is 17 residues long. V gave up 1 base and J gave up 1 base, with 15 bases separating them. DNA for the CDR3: TGTGCCAGCAGCTTAGGGCAGGGCAGCTTGGGCACAGATACGCAGTATTTT. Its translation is CASSLGQGSLGTDTQYF. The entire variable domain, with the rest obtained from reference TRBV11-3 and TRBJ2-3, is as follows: EAGVVQSPRYKIIEKKQPVAFWCNPISGHNTLYWYLQNLGQGPELLIRYENEEAVDDSQLPKDRFSAERLKGVDSTLKIQPAELGDSAVYLCASSLGQGSLGTDTQYFGPGTRLTVL.

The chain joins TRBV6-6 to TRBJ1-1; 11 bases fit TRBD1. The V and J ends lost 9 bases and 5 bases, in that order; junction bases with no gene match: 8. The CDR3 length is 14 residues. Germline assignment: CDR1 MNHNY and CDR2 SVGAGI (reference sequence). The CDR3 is CASLRDRGSTEAFF. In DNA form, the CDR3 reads TGTGCCAGTCTCCGGGACAGGGGGTCTACTGAAGCTTTCTTT.

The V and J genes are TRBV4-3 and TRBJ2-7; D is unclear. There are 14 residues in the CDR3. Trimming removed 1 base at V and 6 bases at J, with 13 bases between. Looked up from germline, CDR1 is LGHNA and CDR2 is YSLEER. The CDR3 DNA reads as TGCGCCAGCAGCCAAGCTTCCCTCCGAGGCGAGCAGTACTTC. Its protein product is CASSQASLRGEQYF.

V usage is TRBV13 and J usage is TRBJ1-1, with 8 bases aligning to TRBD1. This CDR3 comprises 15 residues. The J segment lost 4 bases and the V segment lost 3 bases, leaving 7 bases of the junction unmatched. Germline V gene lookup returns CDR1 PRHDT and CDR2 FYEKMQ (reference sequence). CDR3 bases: TGTGCCAGCAGCTTGCAGGGGGCAGTCGGCACTGAAGCTTTCTTT. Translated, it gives CASSLQGAVGTEAFF.

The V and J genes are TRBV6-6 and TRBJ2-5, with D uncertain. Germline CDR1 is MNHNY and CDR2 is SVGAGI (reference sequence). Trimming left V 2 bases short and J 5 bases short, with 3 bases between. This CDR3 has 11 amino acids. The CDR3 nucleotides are TGTGCCAGCAGTTACCTCGAGACCCAGTACTTC. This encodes CASSYLETQYF.

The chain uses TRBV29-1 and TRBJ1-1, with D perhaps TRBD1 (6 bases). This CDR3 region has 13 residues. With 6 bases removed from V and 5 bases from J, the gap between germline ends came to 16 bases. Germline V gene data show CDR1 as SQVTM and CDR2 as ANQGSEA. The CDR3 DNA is TGCAGCGTCGCTCAGGGGAGGGGTACTGAAGCTTTCTTT. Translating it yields CSVAQGRGTEAFF.

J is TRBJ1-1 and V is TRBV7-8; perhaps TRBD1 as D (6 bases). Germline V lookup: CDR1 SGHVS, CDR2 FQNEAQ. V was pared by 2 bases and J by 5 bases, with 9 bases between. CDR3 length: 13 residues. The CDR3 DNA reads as TGTGCCAGCAGCTTATCAGGGGTTACTGAAGCTTTCTTT. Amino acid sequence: CASSLSGVTEAFF. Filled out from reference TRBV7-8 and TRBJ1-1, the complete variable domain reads GAGVSQSPRYKVAKRGQDVALRCDPISGHVSLFWYQQALGQGPEFLTYFQNEAQLDKSGLPSDRFFAERPEGSVSTLKIQRTQQEDSAVYLCASSLSGVTEAFFGQGTRLTVV.

The CDR3 DNA sequence: TGTGCCAGCAGCTTAATTATGGGGACCGGGACAGGGTCCGATGAGCAGTTCTTC. Its translation is CASSLIMGTGTGSDEQFF. V and J are TRBV11-3 and TRBJ2-1; 9 bases fit TRBD1. The germline V gene encodes CDR1 SGHNT and CDR2 YENEEA. With V trimmed by 2 bases and J by 8 bases, 16 bases remained unmatched. This CDR3 comprises 18 residues.

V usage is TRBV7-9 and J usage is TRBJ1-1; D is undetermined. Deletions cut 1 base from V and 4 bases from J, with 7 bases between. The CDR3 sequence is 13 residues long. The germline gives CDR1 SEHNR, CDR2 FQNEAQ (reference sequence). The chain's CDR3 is CASSLVPVTEAFF. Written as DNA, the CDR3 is TGTGCCAGCAGCTTAGTTCCGGTCACTGAAGCTTTCTTT.

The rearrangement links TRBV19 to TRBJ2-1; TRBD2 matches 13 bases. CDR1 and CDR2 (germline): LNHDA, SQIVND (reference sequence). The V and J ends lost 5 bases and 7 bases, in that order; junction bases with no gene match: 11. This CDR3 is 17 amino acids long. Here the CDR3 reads CASSLRTSGGPRNEQFF. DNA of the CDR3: TGTGCCAGTAGTCTCCGGACTAGCGGGGGCCCCAGGAATGAGCAGTTCTTC.